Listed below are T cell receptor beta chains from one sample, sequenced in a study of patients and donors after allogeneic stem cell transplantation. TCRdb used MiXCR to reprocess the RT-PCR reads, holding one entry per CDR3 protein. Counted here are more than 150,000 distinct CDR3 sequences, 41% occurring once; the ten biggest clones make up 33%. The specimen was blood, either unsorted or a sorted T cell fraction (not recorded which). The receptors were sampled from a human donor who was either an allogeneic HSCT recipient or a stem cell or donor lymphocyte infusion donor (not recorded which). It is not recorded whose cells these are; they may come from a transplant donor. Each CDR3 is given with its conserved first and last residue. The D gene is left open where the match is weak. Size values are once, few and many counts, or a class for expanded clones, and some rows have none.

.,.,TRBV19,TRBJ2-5,TGTGCCAGTAGTAGCCGGGACAAGTACCAAGAGACCCAGTACTTC,CASSSRDKYQETQYF
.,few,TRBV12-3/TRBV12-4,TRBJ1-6,TGTGCCAGCAGTTTTTTGGGCAGCCTGCATTCACCCCTCCACTTT,CASSFLGSLHSPLHF
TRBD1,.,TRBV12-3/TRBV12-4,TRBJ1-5,TGTGCCAGCAGTCGGACAGGGGGCGCGAGCAATCAGCCCCAGCATTTT,CASSRTGGASNQPQHF
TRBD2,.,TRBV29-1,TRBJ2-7,TGCAGCGTTGAAAGCGGGAGGAGAAACGAGCAGTACTTC,CSVESGRRNEQYF
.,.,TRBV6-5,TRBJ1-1,TGTGCCAGCAGTTACTTTAGGACGGCGAACACTGAAGCTTTCTTT,CASSYFRTANTEAFF
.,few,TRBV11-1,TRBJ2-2,TGTGCCAGCAGCCTCAAGGGCGGGGAGCTGTTTTTT,CASSLKGGELFF
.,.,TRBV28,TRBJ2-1,TGTGCCAGCAGTTTATGGGTAAGCTCCTACAATGAGCAGTTCTTC,CASSLWVSSYNEQFF
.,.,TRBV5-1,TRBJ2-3,TGCGCCAGCAGCCCCTCAGTGTCGTGGGAGTTGCAAGATACGCAGTATTTT,CASSPSVSWELQDTQYF
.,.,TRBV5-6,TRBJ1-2,TGTGCCAGCACCTCTAAGGGGAGTGGCTACACCTTC,CASTSKGSGYTF
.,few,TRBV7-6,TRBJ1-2,TGTGCCAGCAGCTTAGCGGGCCAGGGCTACACCTTC,CASSLAGQGYTF
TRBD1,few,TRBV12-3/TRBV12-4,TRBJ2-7,TGTGCCAGCAGCCTAAGTGACAGGGAAATCCACGAGCAGTACTTC,CASSLSDREIHEQYF
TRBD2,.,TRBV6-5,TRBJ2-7,TGTGCCAGCAGTGTAGCGGGACCGGGATACGAGCAGTACTTC,CASSVAGPGYEQYF
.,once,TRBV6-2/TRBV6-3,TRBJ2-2,TGTGCCAGCAGCCAAGGCTGGTTCACCGGGGAGCTGTTTTTT,CASSQGWFTGELFF
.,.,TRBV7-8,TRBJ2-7,TGTGCCAGCAGCTTAGACGGGGCGGTCCCTTCCTACGAGCAGTACTTC,CASSLDGAVPSYEQYF
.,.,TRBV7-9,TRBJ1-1,TGTGCCAGCAGCTTAGACAGGATTGAGGATGAAGCTTTCTTT,CASSLDRIEDEAFF
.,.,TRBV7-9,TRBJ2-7,TGTGCCAGCAGCCAGATGGGCGACGAGCAGTACTTC,CASSQMGDEQYF
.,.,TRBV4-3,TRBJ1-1,TGCGCCAGCAGCCAAGTACAGGGAGGAGGCACTGAAGCTTTCTTT,CASSQVQGGGTEAFF
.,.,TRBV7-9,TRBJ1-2,TGTGCCAGCAGCGGGAGGACGGACGATAACTATGGCTACACCTTC,CASSGRTDDNYGYTF
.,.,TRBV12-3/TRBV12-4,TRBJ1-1,TGTGCCAGCAGTTCAACAGGGAGCCCCATGAACACTGAAGCTTTCTTT,CASSSTGSPMNTEAFF
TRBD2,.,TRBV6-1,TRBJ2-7,TGTGCCAGCAGTGAAGCTTTATCGGCGGGAGGGTCCTACGAGCAGTACTTC,CASSEALSAGGSYEQYF
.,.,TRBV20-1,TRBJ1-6,TGCAGTGCCCGAAGAAGCTCCTATAATTCACCCCTCCACTTT,CSARRSSYNSPLHF
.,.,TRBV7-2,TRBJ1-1,TGTGCCAGCAGCTTAGACGGGGGGCACACTGAAGCTTTCTTT,CASSLDGGHTEAFF
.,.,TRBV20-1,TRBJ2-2,TGCAGTGCTCCTGGAGTGGCCAAGTCGAACACCGGGGAGCTGTTTTTT,CSAPGVAKSNTGELFF
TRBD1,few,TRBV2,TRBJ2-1,TGTGCCAGCAAGAGGACAGGGGAGTCCAATGAGCAGTTCTTC,CASKRTGESNEQFF
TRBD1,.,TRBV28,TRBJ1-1,TGTGCCAGCACCCTGCTTGGAGACAGGGGGCTAGCTGAAGCTTTCTTT,CASTLLGDRGLAEAFF
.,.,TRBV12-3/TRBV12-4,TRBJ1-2,TGTGCCAGCAGTTTCGGCCACAGTAACTATGGCTACACCTTC,CASSFGHSNYGYTF
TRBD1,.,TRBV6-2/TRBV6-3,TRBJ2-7,TGTGCCAGCAGTTCCCCAGGGGGCGAGTTCTACGAGCAGTACTTC,CASSSPGGEFYEQYF
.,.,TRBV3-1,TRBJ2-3,TGTGCCAGCAGCCACCGGACAGTCAGCACAGATACGCAGTATTTT,CASSHRTVSTDTQYF
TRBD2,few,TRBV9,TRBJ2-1,TGTGCCAGCAGCAAGGGACTAGCGGGAGTAGAAGTGAATGAGCAGTTCTTC,CASSKGLAGVEVNEQFF
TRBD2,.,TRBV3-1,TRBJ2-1,TGTGCCAGCAGGCTAGCGGGAGTCAATGAGCAGTTCTTC,CASRLAGVNEQFF
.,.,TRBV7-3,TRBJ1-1,TGTGCCAGCAGCATAGGGGCGAACACTGAAGCTTTCTTT,CASSIGANTEAFF
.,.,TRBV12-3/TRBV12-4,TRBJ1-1,TGTGCCAGCGGCCTTGGACAGTTTTTCTTT,CASGLGQFFF
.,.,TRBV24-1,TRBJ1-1,TGTGCCACCAGTGATTTGAGGGACACCAACCTGGGGATCGCTTTCTTT,CATSDLRDTNLGIAFF
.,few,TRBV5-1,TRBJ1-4,TGCGCCAGCAGTTTAGACCGCGAGGGGGAAAAACTGTTTTTT,CASSLDREGEKLFF
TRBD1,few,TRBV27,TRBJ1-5,TGTGCCAGCAGTCCACGGGACAGCAGTAATCAGCCCCAGCATTTT,CASSPRDSSNQPQHF
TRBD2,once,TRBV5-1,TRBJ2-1,TGCGCCAGCAGCGTGTTAGCGGGAAACTACAATGAGCAGTTCTTC,CASSVLAGNYNEQFF
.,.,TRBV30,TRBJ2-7,TGTGCCTGGGAACAGGGATCTTACGAGCAGTACTTC,CAWEQGSYEQYF
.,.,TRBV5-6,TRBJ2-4,TGTGCCAGCAGCTTGACAGTAAACATTCAGTACTTC,CASSLTVNIQYF
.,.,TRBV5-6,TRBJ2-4,TGTGCCAGCAGCTTGGGGCAGGGTCAAAACATTCAGTACTTC,CASSLGQGQNIQYF
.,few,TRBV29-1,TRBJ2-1,TGCAGCGTTACTGGGACGGAACATTACAATGAGCAGTTCTTC,CSVTGTEHYNEQFF